These T cell receptor beta chains were read from a single sample in a study of T cell responses to AZD1222 COVID-19 vaccine. TCRdb's copy holds only in-frame clones and misses some; the assay was immunoSEQ multiplex PCR. The sample yields 200,000 or so clones, 85% to 90% seen once. Sequenced material: peripheral blood, taken on day 0 of AZD1222 vaccination. These receptors were obtained from an adult in good health. CDR3s include the opening cysteine and the closing phenylalanine or tryptophan. D genes are given only for firm matches. Rows give clone size only sometimes, using once, few, many, or a class for an expanded clone.

j_call v_call clone_size d_call cdr3_nt cdr3_aa
TRBJ1-4 TRBV30 - - TGTGCCTGGAGTACGGCAGGAACTGAAAAACTGTTTTTT CAWSTAGTEKLFF
TRBJ1-3 TRBV3-1/TRBV3-2 - - TGTGCCAGCAGTCAAGACGGGAGCTCTGGAAACACCATATATTTT CASSQDGSSGNTIYF
TRBJ2-5 TRBV5-4 - - TGTGCCAGCAGCCCCCAGGGGGTAGGGGAGGGGACCCAGTACTTC CASSPQGVGEGTQYF
TRBJ1-2 TRBV30 few TRBD1 TGTGCCTGGAGTCGGACAGGGACAGTCCCCTATGGCTACACCTTC CAWSRTGTVPYGYTF
TRBJ1-2 TRBV5-4 - - TGTGCCAGCAGCTTGGCAGTCAAAGCTAACTATGGCTACACCTTC CASSLAVKANYGYTF
TRBJ1-6 TRBV5-1 - TRBD1 TGCGCCAGCAGTGGGGGGGACAGTGGGTCGAATTCACCCCTCCACTTT CASSGGDSGSNSPLHF
TRBJ1-2 TRBV3-1/TRBV3-2 - - TGTGCCAGCAGCCAAACCCTCCCGGGGTATGGCTACACCTTC CASSQTLPGYGYTF
TRBJ2-7 TRBV7-3 - TRBD1 TGTGCCAGCAGCCCCGGGTTGGGACAGGCCTACGAGCAGTACTTC CASSPGLGQAYEQYF
TRBJ2-7 TRBV2 - - TGTGCCAGCAGTGAACAGCGTGGGAGCGCCTACGAGCAGTACTTC CASSEQRGSAYEQYF
TRBJ1-4 TRBV2 - - TGTGCCAGCAGTGAAATCGGCAGGGTGGGAGAAAAACTGTTTTTT CASSEIGRVGEKLFF
TRBJ2-3 TRBV4-2 - TRBD2 TGTGCCAGCAGCCCGTATGGACTAGCGGGGGGGCAGGTTGCATCAGATACGCAGTATTTT CASSPYGLAGGQVASDTQYF
TRBJ2-5 TRBV19 - - TGTGCCAGTAGTATGAGTGGGGCCCAGCACCAAGAGACCCAGTACTTC CASSMSGAQHQETQYF